Presented here are 20 T cell receptor beta chains from one specimen sequenced in a study of graft-versus-host responses after intestinal transplantation. This table comes from immunoSEQ multiplex PCR, and its TCRdb copy is limited to in-frame clones, with some not included. Here the sample spans around 99,000 clones, approximately 88% being singletons. Their antigen targets remain unknown. This material consisted of unstimulated CD4+ T cells sorted from spleen or lymph node cells, taken before transplant. The receptors were gathered from a human donor who was the organ donor for an intestinal transplant.

V and J are TRBV5-1 and TRBJ2-1; D is perhaps TRBD1 (5 bases). Germline loops: CDR1 SGHRS, CDR2 YFSETQ. Trimming took off 0 bases at V and 7 bases at J, with 11 bases between the two ends. This CDR3 contains 14 residues. CDR3 bases: TGCGCCAGCAGCTTGGTAGCAGGGCAGAATGAGCAGTTCTTC. This gives the protein CASSLVAGQNEQFF.

The CDR3 DNA sequence: TGTGCCAGCAGCCGTACAGGAATCACTAATGAAAAACTGTTTTTT. Its protein is CASSRTGITNEKLFF. This rearrangement joins TRBV9 to TRBJ1-4, with a possible D match to TRBD1 (5 bases). The CDR3 is made up of 15 amino acids. Trimming removed 4 bases from V and 2 bases from J, with 12 bases in between. CDR1 SGDLS and CDR2 YYNGEE come from the germline V gene.

This clone was recorded only once. This sequence joins TRBV11-2 and TRBJ2-5; D gene unclear. The germline CDR1 and CDR2 sequences are SGHAT and FQNNGV. V lost 2 bases, J lost 2 bases, and 15 bases lay in between. The CDR3 totals 16 residues. CDR3 sequence (DNA): TGTGCCAGCAGCTTAAGGCAGCTTATCGGTCAAGAGACCCAGTACTTC. It is translated as CASSLRQLIGQETQYF.

This chain uses TRBV19 with TRBJ1-3, with D uncertain. With 4 bases removed from V and 2 bases from J, the gap between germline ends came to 9 bases. This CDR3 is built from 14 residues. From germline, CDR1 is LNHDA and CDR2 SQIVND (reference sequence). CDR3 loop: CASSTTPTGNTIYF. CDR3 sequence (DNA): TGTGCCAGTAGTACGACACCAACTGGAAACACCATATATTTT.

The chain employs TRBV9 and TRBJ1-1, with 9 nucleotides matching TRBD1. Trimming at V came to 4 bases and at J to 7 bases, leaving 8 bases not matched to a gene. Germline V CDR1 and CDR2: SGDLS, YYNGEE. This CDR3 is 14 amino acids long. The CDR3 spells CASSLQGAKDEAFF. The DNA for the CDR3 is TGTGCCAGCAGCCTACAGGGGGCCAAGGATGAAGCTTTCTTT.

CDR3 DNA sequence: TGCGCCAGCAGCTTGGCCTACGGGGGCGCACGTGAAAAACTGTTTTTT. It specifies CASSLAYGGAREKLFF. The gene calls are TRBV5-1 and TRBJ1-4, with D tentatively TRBD1 (6 bases). The V end was cut by 0 bases, the J end by 7 bases, with 16 bases between. Germline CDR1 and CDR2: SGHRS and YFSETQ. The CDR3 consists of 16 residues.

This chain joins TRBV7-9 and TRBJ1-5; weak D call: TRBD1 (5 bases). V lost 5 bases and J lost 6, with 8 bases in between. This CDR3 has 12 amino acids. Germline V gene sequence: CDR1 SEHNR, CDR2 FQNEAQ (reference sequence). The CDR3 DNA sequence: TGTGCCAGCAGCCGAGGGACTCAGCCCCAGCATTTT. It translates to CASSRGTQPQHF.

The J gene is TRBJ1-1, the V gene TRBV11-3; D not certain. The CDR3 contains 14 residues. Trimming pared 5 bases from V and 1 base from J, leaving 11 bases between. Looked up from germline, CDR1 is SGHNT and CDR2 is YENEEA. The DNA of the CDR3 is TGTGCCAGCAGCGCGGCAGGTCCGAACACTGAAGCTTTCTTT. Its translation: CASSAAGPNTEAFF.

Turning to this clone: At one end the junction does not follow the germline gene, possibly because of a read error. The chain joins TRBV10-3 to TRBJ2-7, with D perhaps matching TRBD1 (5 bases). CDR1 and CDR2 from the germline V gene are ENHRY and SYGVKD. There are 13 residues in the CDR3. CDR3 sequence: CASSVQGTAEQYF. The CDR3 nucleotides read TGTGCCAGCAGTGTCCAGGGAACTGCCGAGCAGTACTTC.

The chain is built from TRBV7-9 and TRBJ2-1; the match to TRBD2 covers 7 bases. The CDR3 has 15 residues. The V and J ends lost 1 base and 6 bases, in that order; junction bases with no gene match: 6. The germline V gene encodes CDR1 SEHNR and CDR2 FQNEAQ (reference sequence). CDR3: CASSLGGSGVNEQFF. CDR3 DNA: TGTGCCAGCAGCTTAGGCGGGAGCGGGGTCAATGAGCAGTTCTTC.

This chain uses TRBV15 with TRBJ1-3, with unresolved D. The CDR3 runs to 15 residues. CDR1 is LNHNV, CDR2 YYDKDF, per germline (reference sequence). V was clipped by 1 base and J by 0 bases, with 7 bases between them. The chain's CDR3 is CATSRGGASGNTIYF. The CDR3 DNA is TGTGCCACCAGCAGAGGGGGAGCCTCTGGAAACACCATATATTTT.

The chain links TRBV27 to TRBJ1-1; 7 bases align to TRBD1. The germline gives CDR1 MNHEY, CDR2 SMNVEV (reference sequence). The CDR3 loop spans 16 amino acids. V lost 3 bases to trimming and J lost 1 base; unmatched junction nucleotides: 8. CDR3 DNA: TGTGCCAGCAGTTTTCGTCCGAGGGACAGGAACACTGAAGCTTTCTTT. This encodes CASSFRPRDRNTEAFF.

Within the sample, this clone is medium-sized. V and J are TRBV4-1 and TRBJ1-5; 9 nucleotides match TRBD1. Germline V lookup: CDR1 MGHRA, CDR2 YSYEKL. The CDR3 runs to 17 residues. J lost 1 base, V lost 4 bases, and 8 bases had no gene match. The CDR3 DNA reads TGCGCCAGCAGCCCCGATCCGGGACAGGGAAGCAATCAGCCCCAGCATTTT. Protein sequence: CASSPDPGQGSNQPQHF.

The J gene is TRBJ1-6, the V gene TRBV19; 7 nucleotides align to TRBD1. The CDR3 is 13 amino acids. Unmatched junction bases numbered 9, after V lost 8 bases and J lost 11 bases. CDR1 LNHDA and CDR2 SQIVND come from the germline V gene (reference sequence). The CDR3 coding sequence is TGTGCCAGTGGAGACAGGGACTCCACACCCCTCCACTTT. Its translation is CASGDRDSTPLHF. Complete variable domain (other parts from reference TRBV19 and TRBJ1-6): DGGITQSPKYLFRKEGQNVTLSCEQNLNHDAMYWYRQDPGQGLRLIYYSQIVNDFQKGDIAEGYSVSREKKESFPLTVTSAQKNPTAFYLCASGDRDSTPLHFGNGTRLTVT.

This clone is a singleton in its sample. The rearrangement links TRBV6-1 to TRBJ1-2; D remains ambiguous. V was trimmed by 5 bases and J by 4 bases, leaving 14 bases between them. Germline V gene data show CDR1 as MNHNS and CDR2 as SASEGT. The CDR3 length is 14 residues. CDR3 residues: CASSYHMGSYGYTF. As DNA, the CDR3 is TGTGCCAGCAGTTATCATATGGGGAGCTATGGCTACACCTTC.

The genes are TRBV7-9 and TRBJ1-4; D is undetermined. CDR3 length: 15 residues. Per the germline V gene, CDR1 is SEHNR and CDR2 is FQNEAQ (reference sequence). Between the trimmed V and J ends, which lost 1 base and 5 bases, there was a span of 11 bases. CDR3 amino acids: CASSLGGRENEKLFF. The CDR3 nucleotides read TGTGCCAGCAGCTTAGGGGGAAGAGAGAATGAAAAACTGTTTTTT.

The rearrangement joins TRBV5-1 to TRBJ1-5; 7 bases agree with TRBD1. Per germline, CDR1 SGHRS and CDR2 YFSETQ. The CDR3 sequence is 15 residues long. J was trimmed by 7 bases and V by 3 bases; bases with no gene match: 10. DNA of the CDR3: TGCGCCAGCAGCTGGACAGGTGGGCAGGGACAGCCCCAGCATTTT. Translated, it gives CASSWTGGQGQPQHF. The full variable domain, rest sourced from reference TRBV5-1 and TRBJ1-5, is KAGVTQTPRYLIKTRGQQVTLSCSPISGHRSVSWYQQTPGQGLQFLFEYFSETQRNKGNFPGRFSGRQFSNSRSEMNVSTLELGDSALYLCASSWTGGQGQPQHFGDGTRLSIL.

The J gene is TRBJ2-5, the V gene TRBV4-2, with 11 bases identical to TRBD2. CDR1 is LGHNA, CDR2 YNFKEQ, per germline. Unmatched junction bases numbered 11, after V lost 1 base and J lost 4 bases. The CDR3 contains 18 residues. As DNA, the CDR3 is TGTGCCAGCAGCCAAGGCGGGACTAGCGGTACCCCGGGAGAGACCCAGTACTTC. Translation gives CASSQGGTSGTPGETQYF.

The chain couples TRBV10-2 to TRBJ2-5; D not resolved. CDR3 length: 12 residues. V lost 7 bases, J lost 7 bases, and 13 bases lay in between. The germline V gene has CDR1 WSHSY and CDR2 SAAADI. The CDR3 region is CASTSASWTQYF. CDR3 coding DNA: TGCGCCAGCACCTCTGCCAGTTGGACCCAGTACTTC.

The chain joins TRBV7-3 to TRBJ1-2, with D possibly matching TRBD1 (5 bases). This CDR3 region has 15 residues. CDR1 and CDR2 from the germline V gene are SGHTA and FQGTGA. V was pared by 5 bases and J by 3 bases, with 16 bases between. The CDR3 DNA is TGTGCCAGCAGCCGCGACCGGGACGGATACTATGGCTACACCTTC. Protein: CASSRDRDGYYGYTF.